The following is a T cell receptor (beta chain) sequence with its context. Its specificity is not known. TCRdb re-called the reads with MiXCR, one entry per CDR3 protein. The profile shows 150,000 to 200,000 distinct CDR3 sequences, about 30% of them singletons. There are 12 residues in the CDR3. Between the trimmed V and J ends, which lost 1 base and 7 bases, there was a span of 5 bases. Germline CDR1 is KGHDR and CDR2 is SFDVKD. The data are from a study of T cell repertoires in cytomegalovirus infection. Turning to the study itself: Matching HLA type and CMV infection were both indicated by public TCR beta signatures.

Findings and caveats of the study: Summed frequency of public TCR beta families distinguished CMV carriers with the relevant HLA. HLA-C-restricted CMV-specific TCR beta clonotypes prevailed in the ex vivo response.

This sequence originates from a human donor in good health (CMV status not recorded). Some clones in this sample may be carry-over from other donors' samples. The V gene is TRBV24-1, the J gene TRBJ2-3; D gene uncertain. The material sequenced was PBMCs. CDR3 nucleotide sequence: TGTGCCACCAGTGATTTAAAGAATACGCAGTATTTT. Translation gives CATSDLKNTQYF.